Listed below are T cell receptor beta chains from one sample, sequenced in a study of regulatory T cells in long-lasting Graves disease. In TCRdb, the multiplex PCR reads were re-called with MiXCR into one record per CDR3 protein. The data contain about 500,000 distinct CDR3 sequences, approximately 12% of them singletons. Another study also made use of these data, one on T cells in Graves' hyperthyroidism and ophthalmopathy.

The sample consisted of peripheral blood mononuclear cells (PBMCs), taken at new diagnosis, from a patient treated with antithyroid drugs. These receptors were taken from a woman aged 25 to 45 with Graves disease. Each CDR3 is given without its conserved first and last residue.

j_gene,v_gene,CDR3aa
TRBJ1-4,TRBV25-1,ASSDVTTRTGREKLF
TRBJ2-2,TRBV2,ASSEPAWGVYTGELF
TRBJ2-7,TRBV7-2,ASSFGNGIPYEQY
TRBJ1-2,TRBV28,ASRRSPYGYT
TRBJ2-7,TRBV20-1,SASITEGEQY
TRBJ2-1,TRBV24-1,ATSDLAQNEQF
TRBJ1-6,TRBV4-3,ASSQGTLHNSPLH
TRBJ2-5,TRBV18,ASSLVVGETQY
TRBJ2-3,TRBV5-6,ASSLRLTGGDTQY
TRBJ2-7,TRBV7-9,ASSVKGGTEQY
TRBJ2-7,TRBV28,ASSFILDTSGTYEQY
TRBJ2-3,TRBV19,ASSILSGSPDTQY
TRBJ1-2,TRBV11-2,ASSRENYGYT
TRBJ2-1,TRBV13,ASSPLAGRNEQF
TRBJ2-7,TRBV20-1,SAGPGQSYEQY
TRBJ1-4,TRBV7-9,ASSSLPVEPRRTEKLF
TRBJ2-2,TRBV11-2,ASSLGGYGELF
TRBJ2-7,TRBV5-1,ASSLMDSRPEQY
TRBJ1-1,TRBV2,ASSAITNTEAF
TRBJ2-1,TRBV14,ASSQIGTPGNEQF
TRBJ2-7,TRBV9,ASSVGGGLAYEQY
TRBJ2-6,TRBV7-8,ASSLAIGRGDYGANVLT
TRBJ1-1,TRBV6-1,ASSYGRGDGTEAF
TRBJ1-4,TRBV2,ASSELERVGEKLF
TRBJ1-5,TRBV7-6,ASSPGLNSNQPQH
TRBJ1-2,TRBV14,ASSQSVTGGRGYT
TRBJ2-7,TRBV2,ASSELAVRYEQY
TRBJ2-1,TRBV7-9,ASSSGRAPYEQF
TRBJ1-6,TRBV28,ASLPGQRNSPLH
TRBJ1-1,TRBV2,ASSVAMNTEAF
TRBJ1-2,TRBV12-3/TRBV12-4,TSTRTGYGYT
TRBJ2-2,TRBV2,ASSLGLAGGPGTGELF
TRBJ2-5,TRBV27,ASSFRVVSGINQETQY
TRBJ2-1,TRBV2,ASSPGRSSGRYNEQF
TRBJ2-7,TRBV28,ASSPGGRAVEQY
TRBJ2-5,TRBV12-3/TRBV12-4,ASSLGQHSQETQY
TRBJ2-7,TRBV7-9,ASSLDLDFTYEQY
TRBJ2-7,TRBV12-3/TRBV12-4,ASSYRGSKDEQY
TRBJ1-1,TRBV19,ASSLTSGIAF
TRBJ2-2,TRBV7-6,ASSWAGTSRRNTGELF
TRBJ2-7,TRBV28,LPYEQY
TRBJ2-5,TRBV7-9,ASSSGPRTEY
TRBJ2-2,TRBV30,AWSEEHEIGELF
TRBJ2-3,TRBV10-3,AISAGVRSTDTQY
TRBJ2-1,TRBV11-1,ASSHRGASYNEQF
TRBJ1-1,TRBV27,ASSMGRWVNTEAF
TRBJ2-1,TRBV6-2/TRBV6-3,ASSYSPDRWNEQF
TRBJ2-1,TRBV6-2/TRBV6-3,ASSYSAGWGAWDNEQF
TRBJ1-2,TRBV28,ASSLGVNYGYT
TRBJ1-1,TRBV7-9,ASSLGFVTEAF
TRBJ2-5,TRBV11-2,ASSLGQSGETQY
TRBJ2-7,TRBV28,ASSRTSGPYYEQY
TRBJ2-7,TRBV5-6,ASERQGTYEQY
TRBJ2-7,TRBV28,ASSLVNHRGRDEQY
TRBJ2-3,TRBV12-3/TRBV12-4,ASSPGTEQSTDTQY
TRBJ2-2,TRBV6-1,ASSEAPLARDTGELF
TRBJ2-2,TRBV6-1,ASSEGGVLAGLLPGELF